This T cell receptor beta chain was identified in a study of T-cell memory formation after mild COVID-19 (dated by TCRdb to the early 2020s). A note on the overall study: Most TCR sequence clusters were specific to one of the two donors. In two donors, T-cell clones that expanded and contracted after mild COVID-19 were tracked by sequencing TCRalpha and TCRbeta repertoires over time. The cohort comprised two young, previously healthy adult volunteers, one female and one male.

This clonotype was recorded many times. What this receptor recognizes is not known. Per-base quality was not reported, and no clone a single base away is much larger than it. The instrument was an Illumina NovaSeq 6000. Using 5'RACE with constant-segment primers, TCRalpha and TCRbeta cDNA libraries were constructed, with sample barcodes and unique molecular identifiers added in the process. Trizol reagent was used to extract RNA from every sample. Libraries were amplified in two PCR steps, with a second sample barcode and Illumina TruSeq adapters added in the second step. Sequencing of libraries was performed on an Illumina NovaSeq with 2 x 150 bp paired-end reads. In the original analysis: The reads were demultiplexed and collapsed into UMI-guided consensus sequences using migec v1.2.7. Using mixcr v2.1.11, UMI consensuses were aligned to TRA and TRB V and J templates and then assembled into clonotypes. Expanded or contracted clonotypes were those called significant by both edgeR and NoisET, with noise models trained on biological replicates. For edgeR calls, the thresholds were a false discovery rate-adjusted p below 0.01 and a log2 fold-change of 1. As an exploratory analysis of dynamics, max-normalized trajectories of the 1000 most abundant clonotypes were examined by PCA with hierarchical clustering. Separately sequenced CD4+ and CD8+ repertoires were used to assign a CD4 or CD8 phenotype to each responding clone. TCRdb reworked the public reads: Q25 trimming with fastp, MiXCR clone assembly, productive beta chains retained. For every CDR3 protein sequence, its rows merge into one entry that carries the most common genes and DNA. In this record, the V and J calls reflect TCRdb's handling and not the investigators' own analysis. The sample has about 600,000 distinct CDR3 sequences on record, less than 25% of them singletons. In total, the top ten clones hold about 8.7% of the sample.

V trim: 6 bases; J trim: 6 bases; unmatched bases: 9. Measured from the cysteine to the phenylalanine, the CDR3 is 16 residues long. Kept here is only the CDR3 DNA, which spans 48 bases and is read in frame from base 1. PBMCs were isolated by Ficoll-Paque density gradient centrifugation. Study-wide conclusions, independent of this receptor: The second-wave clones that peaked on day 37 were not confirmed to be SARS-CoV-2 specific. Some responding clones were detected in pre-infection memory, which suggested that pre-existing cross-reactive memory T cells had joined the SARS-CoV-2 response. Balanced CD4/CD8 phenotypes were observed for clones contracting from day 15 to 85, whereas a bias towards CD4+ was observed for a second wave of clones expanding from day 15 to 37. Contracting CD4+ clones appeared mostly in the CM and EM memory subsets, whereas CD8+ clones were enriched in EMRA. The study included only a couple of mild cases, and larger cohorts that include severe cases with pre-infection samples were judged to be necessary.

The source material was PBMCs or a T cell subset sorted from them (not recorded which). The sequence derives from an adult woman who had mild COVID-19 (a few samples of this study predate the infection). The sample titles of this study are shuffled in the database, so cell type and time point are left out; the donor was told from shared clones. The rearrangement joined TRBV12-3 or TRBV12-4 to TRBJ2-7; 15 central nucleotides agree with TRBD2. For the CDR3, the sequence is CASRYRTSGRASEQYF. The DNA sequence follows: TGTGCCAGCAGATACCGGACTAGCGGGAGGGCGTCCGAGCAGTACTTC.